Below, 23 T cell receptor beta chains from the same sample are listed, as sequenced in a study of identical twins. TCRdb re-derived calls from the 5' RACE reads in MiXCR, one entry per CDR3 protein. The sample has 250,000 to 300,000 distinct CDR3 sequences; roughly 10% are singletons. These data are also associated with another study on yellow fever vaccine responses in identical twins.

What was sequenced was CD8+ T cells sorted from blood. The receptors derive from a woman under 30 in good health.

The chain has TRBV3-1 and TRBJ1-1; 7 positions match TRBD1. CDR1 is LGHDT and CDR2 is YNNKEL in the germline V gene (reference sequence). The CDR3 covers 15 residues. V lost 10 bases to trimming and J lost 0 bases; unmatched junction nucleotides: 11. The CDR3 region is CATTMGQPMNTEAFF. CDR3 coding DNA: TGTGCCACCACCATGGGACAGCCGATGAACACTGAAGCTTTCTTT.

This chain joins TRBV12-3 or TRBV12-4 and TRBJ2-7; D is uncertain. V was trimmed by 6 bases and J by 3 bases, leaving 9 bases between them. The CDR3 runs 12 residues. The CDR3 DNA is TGTGCCAGCAGCCTAAGATTCTACGAGCAGTACTTC. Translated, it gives CASSLRFYEQYF.

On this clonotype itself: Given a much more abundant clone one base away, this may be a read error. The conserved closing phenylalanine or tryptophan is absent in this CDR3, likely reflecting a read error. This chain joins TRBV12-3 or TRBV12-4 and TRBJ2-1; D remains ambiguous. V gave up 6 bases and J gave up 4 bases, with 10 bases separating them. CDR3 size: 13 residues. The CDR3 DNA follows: TGTGCCAGCAGCCCTAACTCTTACAATGAGCAGTTCTCC. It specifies CASSPNSYNEQFS.

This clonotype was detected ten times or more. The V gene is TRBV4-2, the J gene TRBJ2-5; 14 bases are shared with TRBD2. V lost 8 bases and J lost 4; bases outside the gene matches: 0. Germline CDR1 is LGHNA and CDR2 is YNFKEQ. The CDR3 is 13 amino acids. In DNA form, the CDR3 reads TGTGCCAGCGGACTAGCGGGGGGAGAGACCCAGTACTTC. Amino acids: CASGLAGGETQYF.

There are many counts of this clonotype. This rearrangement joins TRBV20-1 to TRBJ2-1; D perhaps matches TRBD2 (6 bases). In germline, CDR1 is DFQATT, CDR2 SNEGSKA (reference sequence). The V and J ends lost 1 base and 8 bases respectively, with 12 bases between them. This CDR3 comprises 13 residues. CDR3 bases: TGCAGTGCTAGAGCGGCCGGGAGCTATGAGCAGTTCTTC. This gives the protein CSARAAGSYEQFF.

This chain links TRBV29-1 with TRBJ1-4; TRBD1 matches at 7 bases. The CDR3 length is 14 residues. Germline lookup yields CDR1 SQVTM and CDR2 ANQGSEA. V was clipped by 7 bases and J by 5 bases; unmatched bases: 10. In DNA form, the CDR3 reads TGCAGCGGGGGGTCCCGGACAGGCAATGAAAAACTGTTTTTT. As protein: CSGGSRTGNEKLFF. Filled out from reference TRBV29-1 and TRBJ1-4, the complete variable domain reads SAVISQKPSRDICQRGTSLTIQCQVDSQVTMMFWYRQQPGQSLTLIATANQGSEATYESGFVIDKFPISRPNLTFSTLTVSNMSPEDSSIYLCSGGSRTGNEKLFFGSGTQLSVL.

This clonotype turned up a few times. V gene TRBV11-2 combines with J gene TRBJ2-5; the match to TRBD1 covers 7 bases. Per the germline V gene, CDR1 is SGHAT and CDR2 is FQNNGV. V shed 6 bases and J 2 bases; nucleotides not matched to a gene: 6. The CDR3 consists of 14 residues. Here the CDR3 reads CASRRQGIQETQYF. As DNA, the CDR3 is TGTGCCAGCAGAAGACAGGGAATACAAGAGACCCAGTACTTC.

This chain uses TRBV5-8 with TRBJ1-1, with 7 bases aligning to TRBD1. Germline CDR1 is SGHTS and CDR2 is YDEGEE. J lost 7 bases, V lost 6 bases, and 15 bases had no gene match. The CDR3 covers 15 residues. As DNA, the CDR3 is TGTGCCAGCAACTTTCGTGGGACAGCCCTCGGTGAAGCTTTCTTT. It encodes CASNFRGTALGEAFF.

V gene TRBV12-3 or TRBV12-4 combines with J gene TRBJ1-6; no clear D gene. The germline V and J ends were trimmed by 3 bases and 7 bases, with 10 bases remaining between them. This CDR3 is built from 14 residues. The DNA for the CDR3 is TGTGCCAGCAGTTTCGAGGAAGGGAATTCACCCCTCCACTTT. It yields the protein CASSFEEGNSPLHF.

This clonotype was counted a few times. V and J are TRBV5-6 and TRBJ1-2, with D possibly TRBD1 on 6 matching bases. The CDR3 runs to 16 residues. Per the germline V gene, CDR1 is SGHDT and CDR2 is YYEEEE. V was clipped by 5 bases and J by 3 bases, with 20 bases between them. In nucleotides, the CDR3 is TGTGCCAGCAGAAAGGTCGTCGGGGCAGGGGACTATGGCTACACCTTC. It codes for CASRKVVGAGDYGYTF.

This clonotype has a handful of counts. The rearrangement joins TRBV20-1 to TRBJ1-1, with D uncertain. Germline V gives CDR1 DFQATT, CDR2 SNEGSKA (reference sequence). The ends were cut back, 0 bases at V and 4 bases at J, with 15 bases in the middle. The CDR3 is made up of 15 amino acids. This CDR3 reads CSARDIKEAGTEAFF. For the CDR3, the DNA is TGCAGTGCTAGAGATATCAAGGAGGCGGGCACTGAAGCTTTCTTT.

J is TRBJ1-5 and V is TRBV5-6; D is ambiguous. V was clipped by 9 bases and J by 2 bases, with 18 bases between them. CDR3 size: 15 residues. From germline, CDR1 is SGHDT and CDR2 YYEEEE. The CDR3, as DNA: TGTGCCATGGGCCCTGGGCTGCACTGCAATCAGCCCCAGCATTTT. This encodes CAMGPGLHCNQPQHF.

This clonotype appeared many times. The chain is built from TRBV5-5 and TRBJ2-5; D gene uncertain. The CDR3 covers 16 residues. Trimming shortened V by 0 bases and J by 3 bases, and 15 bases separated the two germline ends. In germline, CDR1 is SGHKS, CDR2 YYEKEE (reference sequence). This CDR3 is CASSLGQILWEETQYF. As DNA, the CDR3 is TGTGCCAGCAGCTTGGGGCAGATCCTCTGGGAAGAGACCCAGTACTTC.

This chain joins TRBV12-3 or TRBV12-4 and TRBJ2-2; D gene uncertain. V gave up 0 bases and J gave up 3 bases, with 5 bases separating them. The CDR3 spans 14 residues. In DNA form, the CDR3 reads TGTGCCAGCAGTTTAGCGCGGTACACCGGGGAGCTGTTTTTT. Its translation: CASSLARYTGELFF.

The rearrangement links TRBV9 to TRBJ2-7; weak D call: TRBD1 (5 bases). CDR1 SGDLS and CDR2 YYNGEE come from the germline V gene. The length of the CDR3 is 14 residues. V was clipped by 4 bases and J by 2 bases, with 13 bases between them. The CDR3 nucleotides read TGTGCCAGCAGCCTAAGCGACAGCCCCTACGAGCAGTACTTC. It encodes CASSLSDSPYEQYF.

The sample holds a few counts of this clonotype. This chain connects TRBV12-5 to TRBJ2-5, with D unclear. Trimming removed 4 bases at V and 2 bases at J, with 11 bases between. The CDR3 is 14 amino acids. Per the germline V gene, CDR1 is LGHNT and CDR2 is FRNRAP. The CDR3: CASGSLPWQETQYF. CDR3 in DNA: TGTGCTAGTGGTTCCCTCCCTTGGCAAGAGACCCAGTACTTC.

CDR3 DNA: TGCGCCAGCAGCCAAGTTGAGGGACTAGCTACCCTGGGGAAGCTGTTTTTT. Its protein is CASSQVEGLATLGKLFF. This chain connects TRBV4-3 to TRBJ2-2, with 9 bases that match TRBD2. Losses at the gene ends were 1 base for V and 12 bases for J; bases not matched to a gene: 15. Germline CDR1 is LGHNA and CDR2 is YSLEER. The CDR3 is 17 amino acids.

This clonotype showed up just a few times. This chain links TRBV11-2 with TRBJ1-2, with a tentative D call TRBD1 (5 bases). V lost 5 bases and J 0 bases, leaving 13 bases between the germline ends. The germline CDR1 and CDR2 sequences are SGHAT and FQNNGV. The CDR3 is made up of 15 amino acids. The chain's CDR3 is CASSTNRRTNYGYTF. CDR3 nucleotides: TGTGCCAGCAGCACCAACAGGCGGACTAACTATGGCTACACCTTC.

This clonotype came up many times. CDR3 bases: TGCAGCGTTGAAGATTGGGCGGCCCCAAACACAGATACGCAGTATTTT. Protein: CSVEDWAAPNTDTQYF. The chain couples TRBV29-1 to TRBJ2-3, with no clear D. The germline gives CDR1 SQVTM, CDR2 ANQGSEA. The CDR3 covers 16 residues. Trimming took 0 bases from V and 2 from J, leaving 15 bases between them.

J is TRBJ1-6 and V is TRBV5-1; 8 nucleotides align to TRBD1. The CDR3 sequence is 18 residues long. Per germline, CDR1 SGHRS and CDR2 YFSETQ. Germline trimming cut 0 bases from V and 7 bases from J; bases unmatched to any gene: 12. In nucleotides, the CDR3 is TGCGCCAGCAGCTTGGGTCCGGGACAGGATCCCTGGAATTCACCCCTCCACTTT. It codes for CASSLGPGQDPWNSPLHF.

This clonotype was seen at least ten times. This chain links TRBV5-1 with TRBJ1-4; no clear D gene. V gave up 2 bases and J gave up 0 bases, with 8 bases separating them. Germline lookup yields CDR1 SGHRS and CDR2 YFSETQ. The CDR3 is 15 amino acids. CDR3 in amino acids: CASSLDGATNEKLFF. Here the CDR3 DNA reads TGCGCCAGCAGCTTAGACGGAGCAACTAATGAAAAACTGTTTTTT.

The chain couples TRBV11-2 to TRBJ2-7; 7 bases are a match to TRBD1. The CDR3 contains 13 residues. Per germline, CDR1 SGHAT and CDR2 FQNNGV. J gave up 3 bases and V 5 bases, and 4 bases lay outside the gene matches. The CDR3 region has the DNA TGTGCCAGCAGCACGGGACAGTACTACGAGCAGTACTTC. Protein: CASSTGQYYEQYF.

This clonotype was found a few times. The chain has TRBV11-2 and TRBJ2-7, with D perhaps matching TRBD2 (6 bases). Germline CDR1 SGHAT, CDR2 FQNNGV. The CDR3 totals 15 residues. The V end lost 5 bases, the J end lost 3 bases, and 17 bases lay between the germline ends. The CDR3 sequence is CASSPWVEGLYEQYF. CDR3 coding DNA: TGTGCCAGCAGCCCTTGGGTGGAGGGACTCTACGAGCAGTACTTC. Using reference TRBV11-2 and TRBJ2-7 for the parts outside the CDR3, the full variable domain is EAGVAQSPRYKIIEKRQSVAFWCNPISGHATLYWYQQILGQGPKLLIQFQNNGVVDDSQLPKDRFSAERLKGVDSTLKIQPAKLEDSAVYLCASSPWVEGLYEQYFGPGTRLTVT.